This T cell receptor (beta chain) was recovered during a study of cytomegalovirus exposure and HLA in healthy donors (dated by TCRdb to 2017 to 2019). Background on the whole study: An earlier analysis of roughly 630 of the donors reported 250 to 300 Gb of sequence data and 100 million to 130 million unique TCR beta sequences from about 180 million T cells. A separate validation cohort of roughly 120 different subjects was used in addition to the 666-subject first cohort. The T cell repertoires of 670 or so subjects were profiled by immunosequencing and related to cytomegalovirus serostatus. An earlier analysis of roughly 600 of the donors used high-throughput TCR beta sequencing to judge whether each TCR beta V gene segment behaved as functional or pseudogenic. Because of strong linkage in the cohort, four to six DR-DQ haplotypes were treated as single units for association and clustering. Of the roughly 400 genotyped donors, less than 90% were placed in the genetic ancestry cluster associated with self-reported Caucasian donors. Genome-wide SNP genotypes for about three fifths of the 666 donors were used in a later genetic analysis, which treated that subset as a discovery cohort. Every discovery cohort repertoire had been produced on one sequencing platform. In the later analysis, no new phenotypic data were used to find candidate immune exposures; instead, reliance was placed on TCR beta sequences and their occurrence across donors. High-throughput TCR immunosequencing, statistical association of individual TCRs with disease status, and machine learning were combined to predict cytomegalovirus infection status. HLA typing covered class I and class II loci at four-digit resolution. An early release covering approximately 600 HLA-typed donors comprised approximately 290 gigabases of sequencing data and 85 million to 100 million unique TCR sequences. The aim of the study was to test whether cataloging public T cell receptors could identify signatures of past pathogen exposure. In a later analysis, previously published TCR beta repertoires from 500 to 750 donors were re-analyzed and high-resolution HLA genotyping was added so that TCR occurrence patterns could be studied. Across approximately 400 genotyped donors of the cohort, an average of about 200,000 unique TCR beta nucleotide sequences per donor were sequenced, and roughly 20% of those sequences were non-productive. Donor age, sex, ethnicity and CMV serostatus were compiled alongside the repertoire data. Typing coverage differed by locus: A, B, C, DRB1 and DQB1 were typed in about 629-640 donors, DQA1 in around 500, DPA1 in nearly 610, and DPB1 in around 440. The research as a whole found: In a later analysis, HLA-associated TCR beta chains were found to be more clonally expanded and to have lower generation probabilities than equally common non-associated chains. Some IMGT-functional V segments, including TRBV6-2 and TRBV6-3, could not be told apart with the 87-base-pair reads, so those segments were excluded. Sequencing depth was assumed to be roughly uniform across donors in the presence/absence analyses, though that assumption may not hold. In vitro tests confirmed that three of the cytomegalovirus-associated TCR beta chains recognize cytomegalovirus antigens. According to the authors, the approach could potentially be generalized to other disease states and immunological phenotypes. The study listed 164 TCR beta chains as associated with cytomegalovirus. In an earlier analysis of approximately 590 of the donors, most TCR beta V segments appeared in productive rearrangements about 87% or about 30% of the time, broadly matching IMGT annotations. According to a later analysis, TCR association rates differed among HLA loci, with DRB1 alleles showing the most associated TCRs and HLA-C alleles showing the fewest. Specific HLA alleles were associated with around 18,000 TCR beta sequences at a false discovery rate of 0.05 in a later analysis. In this cohort, only TCR beta chains were sequenced, and detectable features were limited by the absence of alpha or paired-chain data. Because HLA typing was unavailable for some donors at each locus, only the typed subset was used in association tests. When HLA alleles, especially DR and DQ, strongly co-occurred, TCR associations were difficult to assign to individual alleles. The classifier was reported to diagnose cytomegalovirus status with high specificity and sensitivity in both the original cohort and the validation cohort. Immune exposure information for the cohort was limited to CMV serostatus. A further reported finding was that TCR beta sequences accurately predicted the HLA-A and HLA-B alleles for most subjects in the first cohort. Across donors, most TCR sequences were observed very rarely, whereas some public TCRs were present in many individuals. Linkage disequilibrium might explain the correlated functional status among segregating V segments, but an unknown experimental factor could not be ruled out. The sequencing pipeline was judged likely to have produced a cluster of highly shared sequence variants as a technical artifact. Most CMV-associated TCR beta chains appeared to be HLA-restricted in a later analysis, and the HLA associations seemed to be driven largely by CMV exposure. Roughly 15 rarely observed V segments, including chromosome 9 orphons, were excluded from the earlier analysis of just under 600 of the donors because counts were too low. According to a later analysis, parvovirus B19, influenza, CMV and Epstein-Barr virus appeared linked to several top co-occurrence clusters. V-gene and J-gene trimming of TCR beta chains was associated with a missense DCLRE1C variant in a later genetic analysis, and the association was replicated in an independent cohort. A later genetic analysis reported fewer N-insertions in productive TCRs among donors in an Asian-associated ancestry cluster than the roughly 700-donor mean.

The library was made by the immunoSEQ multiplex PCR assay. A mixture of 60 forward primers for TCR Vbeta segments and 13 reverse primers for TCR Jbeta segments was used in the multiplex PCR. The CDR3 region of rearranged TCR beta genes was amplified from genomic DNA by a multiplex PCR assay. On the Illumina HiSeq System, the amplified TCR beta libraries were sequenced as 87-base-pair reads. On the authors' methods: In a later analysis, about 80 million unique TCR beta chains were counted across the 650 to 750 repertoires, and approximately 9.9 million of these chains were shared by at least two donors. Raw reads were error-corrected and collapsed into unique sequences with a nearest-neighbor algorithm that merged closely related sequences to remove PCR and sequencing errors. Alignment of CDR3 sequences to IMGT reference sequences was used to assign V, D and J gene segments. For a sequence to be retained, a match of at least six nucleotides was required to both a V gene segment and a J gene segment. A rearrangement was called productive if the CDR3 had no stop codons and remained in frame with V and J, and every other rearrangement was called non-productive. CDR3 was defined by IMGT convention, running from the second conserved V-encoded cysteine to the conserved J-encoded phenylalanine. The earlier analysis of roughly 590 of the donors excluded sequences that lacked an unambiguous match to a single V gene segment. In an earlier analysis of approximately 590 of the donors, V segments were called functional above 56.7% productive rearrangements and were called segregating when the between-donor standard deviation exceeded 5%. A statistical classification framework was built to diagnose cytomegalovirus status from the catalog of TCR beta chain sequences. In a later analysis, V and J genes were assigned by comparing TCR nucleotide sequences against IMGT/GENE-DB human TR gene sequences. A later analysis assigned CDR3 sequences and most-parsimonious VDJ recombination scenarios with the TCRdist pipeline. A later analysis defined each TCR beta chain by its CDR3 amino acid sequence plus V-gene family, and excluded reads lacking a unique V-gene family. As a way to deal with suspected cross-contamination and a sequencing artifact, a later analysis dropped 640 or so nucleotide sequences that were highly shared and had low generation probability. In a later analysis, a clonal expansion index for each public chain was calculated from normalized within-repertoire ranks of inferred template counts. Generation probabilities in a later analysis came from a VDJ recombination model fitted to out-of-frame rearrangements, and those results were checked against IGoR. In a later analysis, hypergeometric tests were used to score TCR-TCR, TCR-HLA and TCR-CMV co-occurrence, with a repertoire-size bias correction applied to TCR pairs. False discovery rates were estimated in a later analysis by permuting HLA or CMV assignments 20 times. In a later analysis, co-occurring TCRs were grouped using DBSCAN, and TCRdist sequence similarity was added for clustering within HLA-allele-positive subsets. Repertoires with fewer than 30,000 or more than 120,000 public chains, plus five repertoires with anomalous nucleotide sharing, were excluded from co-occurrence clustering. Here the immuneACCESS table is served through TCRdb, limited to in-frame sequences with V and J called. Missing clones are a known gap in these copies; in checked studies unresolved V genes cover under half, and the rest lacks a known reason. The V and J calls and clone size are taken from that table; D and trimming were inferred from the DNA. A total of 130,000 or so clones appear in this sample, 72% of them only once. The ten top clones hold about 4.4% of the sample.

On this clone itself: It has no known antigen specificity. Base qualities are missing; no much larger clone stands one base away.

The cohort consisted of some 670 healthy bone marrow donors. Cohort members were all nominally healthy when sampled, although unrecorded immune exposures were likely present. The donor tested CMV seropositive and was one of the 289 seropositive cohort members. A peripheral blood sample was provided by each donor, and peripheral blood mononuclear cells were used for TCR beta sequencing. The Qiagen DNeasy Blood Extraction Kit was used to extract genomic DNA from the blood cell samples. Per the germline V gene, MDHEN is the CDR1 and SYDVKM is the CDR2. Counted from cysteine to phenylalanine, this CDR3 has 12 amino acids. Kept here is only the CDR3 DNA, which spans 36 bases and is read in frame from base 1. Deletion took 7 bases off V and 5 bases off J, with a span of 11 bases between the germline ends.

The receptor was derived from a man between 50 and 59 years old in good health and CMV-seropositive. Sequencing input: PBMCs. Rearrangement joined TRBV28 to TRBJ2-5; perhaps TRBD1 is the D gene, with 6 bases matching. The nucleotide sequence is given as TGTGCCAGCATGCGGCAGGGGGAGACCCAGTACTTC. It is translated as CASMRQGETQYF.